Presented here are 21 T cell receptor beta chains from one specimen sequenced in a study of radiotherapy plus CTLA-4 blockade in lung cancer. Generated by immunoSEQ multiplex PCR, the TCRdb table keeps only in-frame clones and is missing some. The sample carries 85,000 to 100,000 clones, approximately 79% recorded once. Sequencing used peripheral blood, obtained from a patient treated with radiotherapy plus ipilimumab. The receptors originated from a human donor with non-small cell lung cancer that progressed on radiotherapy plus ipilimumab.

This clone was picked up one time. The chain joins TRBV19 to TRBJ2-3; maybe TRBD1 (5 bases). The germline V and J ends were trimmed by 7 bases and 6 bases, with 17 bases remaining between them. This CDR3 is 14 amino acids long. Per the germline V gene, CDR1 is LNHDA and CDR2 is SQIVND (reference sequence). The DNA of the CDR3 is TGTGCCAGTACCCACAGGAGAGTTCCGGATACGCAGTATTTT. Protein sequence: CASTHRRVPDTQYF.

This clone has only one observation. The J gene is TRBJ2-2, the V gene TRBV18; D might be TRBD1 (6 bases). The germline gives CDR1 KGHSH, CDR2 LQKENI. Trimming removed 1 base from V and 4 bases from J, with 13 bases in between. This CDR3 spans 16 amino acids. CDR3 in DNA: TGTGCCAGCTCACCACGGCTGGGGGCCGGCACCGGGGAGCTGTTTTTT. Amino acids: CASSPRLGAGTGELFF.

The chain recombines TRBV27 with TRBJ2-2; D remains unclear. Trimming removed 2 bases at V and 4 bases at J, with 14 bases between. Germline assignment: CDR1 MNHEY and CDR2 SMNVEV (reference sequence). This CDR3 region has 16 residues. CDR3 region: CASSLNIAPSTGELFF. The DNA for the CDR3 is TGTGCCAGCAGTTTAAATATAGCCCCCAGCACCGGGGAGCTGTTTTTT.

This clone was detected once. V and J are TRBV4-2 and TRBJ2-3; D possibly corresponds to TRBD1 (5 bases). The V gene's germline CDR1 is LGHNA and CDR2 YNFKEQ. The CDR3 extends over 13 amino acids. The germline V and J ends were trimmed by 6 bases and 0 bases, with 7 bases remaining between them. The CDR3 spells CASRGLSTDTQYF. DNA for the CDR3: TGTGCCAGCAGGGGGCTAAGCACAGATACGCAGTATTTT.

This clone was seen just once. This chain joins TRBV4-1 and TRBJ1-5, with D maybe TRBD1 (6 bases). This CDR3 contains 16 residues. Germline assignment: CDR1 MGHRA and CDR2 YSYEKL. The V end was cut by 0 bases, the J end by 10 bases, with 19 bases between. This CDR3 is CASSQETGSSISPQHF. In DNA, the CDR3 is TGCGCCAGCAGCCAAGAGACAGGATCCTCAATCAGCCCCCAGCATTTT.

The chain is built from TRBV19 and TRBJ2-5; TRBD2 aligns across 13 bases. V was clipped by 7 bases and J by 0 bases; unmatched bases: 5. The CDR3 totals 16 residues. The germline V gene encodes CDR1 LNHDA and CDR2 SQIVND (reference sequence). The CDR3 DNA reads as TGTGCCAGTACCAGACTAGCGGGAGGTAACCAAGAGACCCAGTACTTC. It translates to CASTRLAGGNQETQYF.

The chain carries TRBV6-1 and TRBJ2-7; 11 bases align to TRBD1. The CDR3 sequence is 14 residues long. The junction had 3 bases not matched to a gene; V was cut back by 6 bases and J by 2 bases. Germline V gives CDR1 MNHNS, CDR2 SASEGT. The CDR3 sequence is CASRPGQGAYEQYF. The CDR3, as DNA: TGTGCCAGCAGACCGGGACAGGGGGCCTACGAGCAGTACTTC.

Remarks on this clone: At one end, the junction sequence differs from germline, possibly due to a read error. The CDR3 region is CASSPAGQGAEAFF. CDR3 coding DNA: TGTGCCAGCAGTCCTGCGGGACAGGGGGCTGAGGCTTTCTTT. The V call is TRBV9, the J call TRBJ1-1; TRBD1 agrees at 12 bases. Germline CDR1 and CDR2: SGDLS and YYNGEE. The CDR3 sequence is 14 residues long.

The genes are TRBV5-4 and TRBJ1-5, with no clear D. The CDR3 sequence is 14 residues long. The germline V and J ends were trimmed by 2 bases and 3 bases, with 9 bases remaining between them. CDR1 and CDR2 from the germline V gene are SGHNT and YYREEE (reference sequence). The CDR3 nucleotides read TGTGCCAGCAGCTTCCGAGGGAACAATCAGCCCCAGCATTTT. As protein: CASSFRGNNQPQHF. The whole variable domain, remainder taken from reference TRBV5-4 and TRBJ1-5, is ETGVTQSPTHLIKTRGQQVTLRCSSQSGHNTVSWYQQALGQGPQFIFQYYREEENGRGNFPPRFSGLQFPNYSSELNVNALELDDSALYLCASSFRGNNQPQHFGDGTRLSIL.

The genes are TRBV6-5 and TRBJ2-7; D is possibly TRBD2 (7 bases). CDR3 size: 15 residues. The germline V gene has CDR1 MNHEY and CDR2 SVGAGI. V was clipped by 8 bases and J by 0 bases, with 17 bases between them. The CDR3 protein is CASAGAGSSSYEQYF. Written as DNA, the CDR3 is TGTGCCAGCGCGGGGGCGGGGTCCAGCTCCTACGAGCAGTACTTC.

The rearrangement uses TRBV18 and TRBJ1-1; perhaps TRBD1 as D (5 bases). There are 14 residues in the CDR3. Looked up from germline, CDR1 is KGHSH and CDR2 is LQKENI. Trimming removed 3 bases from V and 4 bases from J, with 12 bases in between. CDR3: CASSPSPQATEAFF. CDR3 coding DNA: TGTGCCAGCTCACCCTCCCCACAGGCCACTGAAGCTTTCTTT.

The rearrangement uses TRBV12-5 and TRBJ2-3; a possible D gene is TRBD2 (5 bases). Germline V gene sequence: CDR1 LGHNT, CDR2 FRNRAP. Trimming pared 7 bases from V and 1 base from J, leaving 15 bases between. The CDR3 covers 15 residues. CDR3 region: CASASGMRGTDTQYF. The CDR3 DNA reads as TGTGCTAGTGCCTCGGGGATGCGGGGCACAGATACGCAGTATTTT.

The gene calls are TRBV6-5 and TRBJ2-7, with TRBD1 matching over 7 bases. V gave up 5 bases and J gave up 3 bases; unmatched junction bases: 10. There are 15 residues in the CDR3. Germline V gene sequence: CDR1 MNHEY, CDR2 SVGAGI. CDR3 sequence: CASSMYDREIYEQYF. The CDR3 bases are TGTGCCAGCAGTATGTATGACAGGGAAATCTACGAGCAGTACTTC.

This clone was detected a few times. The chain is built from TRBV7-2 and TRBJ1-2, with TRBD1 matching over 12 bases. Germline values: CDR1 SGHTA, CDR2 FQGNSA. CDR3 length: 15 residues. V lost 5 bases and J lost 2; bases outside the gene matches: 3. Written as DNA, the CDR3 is TGTGCCAGCAGCCCGGGACAGGGGGCCAACTATGGCTACACCTTC. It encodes CASSPGQGANYGYTF.

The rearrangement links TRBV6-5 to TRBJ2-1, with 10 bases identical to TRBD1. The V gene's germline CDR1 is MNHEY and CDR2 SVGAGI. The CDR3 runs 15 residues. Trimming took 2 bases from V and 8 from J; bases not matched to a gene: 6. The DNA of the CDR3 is TGTGCCAGCAGTTACGGGGACAGGGGATCCTATGAGCAGTTCTTC. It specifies CASSYGDRGSYEQFF.

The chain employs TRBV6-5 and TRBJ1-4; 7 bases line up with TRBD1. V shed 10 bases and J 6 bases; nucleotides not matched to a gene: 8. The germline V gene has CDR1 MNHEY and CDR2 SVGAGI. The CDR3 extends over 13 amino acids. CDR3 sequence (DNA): TGTGCCACCAAGACAGGGAATGATGAAAAACTGTTTTTT. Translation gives CATKTGNDEKLFF.

CDR3 sequence reads: CASSSRRALNTEAFF. CDR3 bases: TGTGCCAGCAGCTCCCGGAGGGCACTGAACACTGAAGCTTTCTTT. This chain joins TRBV7-9 and TRBJ1-1; D is uncertain. CDR1 is SEHNR and CDR2 is FQNEAQ in the germline V gene (reference sequence). The CDR3 totals 15 residues. V dropped 4 bases and J dropped 0 bases, with 12 bases sitting between them.

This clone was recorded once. DNA of the CDR3: TGTGCCAGCAGCGGAGACGGACAGGTCCAGCATTTT. This encodes CASSGDGQVQHF. The J gene is TRBJ1-5, the V gene TRBV5-4; TRBD1 matches 7 bases. Germline CDR1 reads SGHNT; CDR2 reads YYREEE (reference sequence). V was pared by 4 bases and J by 12 bases, with 7 bases of the junction left unmatched. The CDR3 extends over 12 amino acids.

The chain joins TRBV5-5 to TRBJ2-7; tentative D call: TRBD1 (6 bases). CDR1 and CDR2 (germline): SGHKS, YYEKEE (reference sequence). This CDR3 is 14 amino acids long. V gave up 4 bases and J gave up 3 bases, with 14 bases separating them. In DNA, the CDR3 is TGTGCCAGCAGCCCTAGGACAGAGATCTACGAGCAGTACTTC. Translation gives CASSPRTEIYEQYF.

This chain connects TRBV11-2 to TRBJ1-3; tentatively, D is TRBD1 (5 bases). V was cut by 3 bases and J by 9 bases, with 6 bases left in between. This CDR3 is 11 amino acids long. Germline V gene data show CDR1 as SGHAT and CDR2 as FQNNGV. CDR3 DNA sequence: TGTGCCAGCAGCTTGGGGGGCACCATATATTTT. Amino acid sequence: CASSLGGTIYF.

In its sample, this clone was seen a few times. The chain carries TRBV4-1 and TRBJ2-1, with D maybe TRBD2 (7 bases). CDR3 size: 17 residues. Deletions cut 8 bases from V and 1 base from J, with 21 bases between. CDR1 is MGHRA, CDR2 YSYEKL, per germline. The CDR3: CASDTGGLGSSYNEQFF. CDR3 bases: TGCGCCAGCGACACGGGGGGCCTGGGTTCTTCCTACAATGAGCAGTTCTTC.